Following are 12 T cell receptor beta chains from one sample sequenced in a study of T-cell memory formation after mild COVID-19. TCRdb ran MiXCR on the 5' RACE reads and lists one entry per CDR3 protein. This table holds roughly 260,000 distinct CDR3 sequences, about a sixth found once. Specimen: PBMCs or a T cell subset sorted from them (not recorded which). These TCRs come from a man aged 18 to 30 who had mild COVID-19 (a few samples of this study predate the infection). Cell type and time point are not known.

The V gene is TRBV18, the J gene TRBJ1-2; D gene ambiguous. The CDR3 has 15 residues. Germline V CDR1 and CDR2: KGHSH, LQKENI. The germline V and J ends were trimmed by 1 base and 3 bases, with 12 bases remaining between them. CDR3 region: CASSPRQAGHYGYTF. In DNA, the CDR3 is TGTGCCAGCTCACCACGGCAGGCGGGTCACTATGGCTACACCTTC. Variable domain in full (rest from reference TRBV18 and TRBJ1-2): NAGVMQNPRHLVRRRGQEARLRCSPMKGHSHVYWYRQLPEEGLKFMVYLQKENIIDESGMPKERFSAEFPKEGPSILRIQQVVRGDSAAYFCASSPRQAGHYGYTFGSGTRLTVV.

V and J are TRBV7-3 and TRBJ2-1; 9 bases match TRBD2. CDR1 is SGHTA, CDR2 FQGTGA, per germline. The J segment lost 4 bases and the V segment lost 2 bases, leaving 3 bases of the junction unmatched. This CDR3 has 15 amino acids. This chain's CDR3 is CASSLGTSRYNEQFF. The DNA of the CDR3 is TGTGCCAGCAGCTTAGGGACTAGCAGGTACAATGAGCAGTTCTTC. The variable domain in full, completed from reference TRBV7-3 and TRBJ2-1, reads GAGVSQTPSNKVTEKGKYVELRCDPISGHTALYWYRQSLGQGPEFLIYFQGTGAADDSGLPNDRFFAVRPEGSVSTLKIQRTERGDSAVYLCASSLGTSRYNEQFFGPGTRLTVL.

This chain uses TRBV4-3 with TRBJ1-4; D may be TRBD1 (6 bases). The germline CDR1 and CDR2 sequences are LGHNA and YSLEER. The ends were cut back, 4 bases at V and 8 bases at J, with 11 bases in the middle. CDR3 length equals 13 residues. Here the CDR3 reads CASSLRDNEKLFF. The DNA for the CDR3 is TGCGCCAGCAGCCTAAGGGACAACGAAAAACTGTTTTTT.

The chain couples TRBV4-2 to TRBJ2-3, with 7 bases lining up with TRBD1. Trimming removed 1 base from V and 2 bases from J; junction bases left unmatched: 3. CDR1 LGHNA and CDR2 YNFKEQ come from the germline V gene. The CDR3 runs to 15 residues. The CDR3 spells CASSQVDRLTDTQYF. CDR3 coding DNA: TGTGCCAGCAGCCAAGTGGACAGGCTCACAGATACGCAGTATTTT.

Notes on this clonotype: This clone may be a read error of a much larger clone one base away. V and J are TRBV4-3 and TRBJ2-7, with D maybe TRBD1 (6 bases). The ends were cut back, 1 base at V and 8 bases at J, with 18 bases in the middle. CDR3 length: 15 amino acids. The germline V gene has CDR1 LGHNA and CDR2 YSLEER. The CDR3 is CASSQAPQTGSKQYF. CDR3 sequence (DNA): TGCGCCAGCAGCCAAGCTCCGCAAACAGGGTCCAAGCAGTACTTC.

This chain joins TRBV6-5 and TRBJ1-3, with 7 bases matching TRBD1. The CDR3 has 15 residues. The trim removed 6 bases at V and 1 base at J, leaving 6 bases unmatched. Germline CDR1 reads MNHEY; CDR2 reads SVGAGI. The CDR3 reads CASSTDRASGNTIYF. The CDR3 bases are TGTGCCAGCAGCACCGACAGGGCTTCTGGAAACACCATATATTTT.

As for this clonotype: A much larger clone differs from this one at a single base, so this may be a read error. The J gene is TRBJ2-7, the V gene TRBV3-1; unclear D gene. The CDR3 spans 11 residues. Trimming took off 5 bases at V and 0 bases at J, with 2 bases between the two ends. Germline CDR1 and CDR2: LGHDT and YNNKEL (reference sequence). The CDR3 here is CASSTSYEQYF. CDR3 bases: TGTGCCAGCAGCACCTCCTACGAGCAGTACTTC.

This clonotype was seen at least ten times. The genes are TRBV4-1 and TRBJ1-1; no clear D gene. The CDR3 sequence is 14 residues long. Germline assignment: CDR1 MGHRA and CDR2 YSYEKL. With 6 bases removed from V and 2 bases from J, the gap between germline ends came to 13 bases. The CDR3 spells CASRSLTRNTEAFF. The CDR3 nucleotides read TGCGCCAGCAGGAGCCTCACACGCAACACTGAAGCTTTCTTT.

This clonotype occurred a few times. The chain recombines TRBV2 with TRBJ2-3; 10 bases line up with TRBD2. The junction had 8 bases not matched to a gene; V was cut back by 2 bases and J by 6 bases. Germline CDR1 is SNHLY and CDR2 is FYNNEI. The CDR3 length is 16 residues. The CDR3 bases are TGTGCCAGCAGTGAATCAACTAGCGGGGCCCAGGATACGCAGTATTTT. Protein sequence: CASSESTSGAQDTQYF.

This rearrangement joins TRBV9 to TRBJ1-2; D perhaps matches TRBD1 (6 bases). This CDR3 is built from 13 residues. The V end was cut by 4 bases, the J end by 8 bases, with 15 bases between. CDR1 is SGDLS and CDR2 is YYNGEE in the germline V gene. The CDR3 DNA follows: TGTGCCAGCAGCCCGGGGGCAGGCCGGGGCTACACCTTC. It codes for CASSPGAGRGYTF.

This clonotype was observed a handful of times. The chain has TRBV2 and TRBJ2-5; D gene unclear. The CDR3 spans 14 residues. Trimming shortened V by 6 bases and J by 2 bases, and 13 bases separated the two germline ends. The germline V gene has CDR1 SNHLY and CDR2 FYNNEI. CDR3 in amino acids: CASRHWSRQETQYF. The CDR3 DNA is TGTGCCAGCAGACACTGGTCCCGACAAGAGACCCAGTACTTC.

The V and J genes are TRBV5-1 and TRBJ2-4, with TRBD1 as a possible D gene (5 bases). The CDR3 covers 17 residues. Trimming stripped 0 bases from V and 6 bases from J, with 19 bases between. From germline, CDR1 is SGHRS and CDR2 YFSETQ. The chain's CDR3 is CASSLASGLYQGNIQYF. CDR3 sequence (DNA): TGCGCCAGCAGCTTGGCCTCGGGCCTATACCAGGGAAACATTCAGTACTTC.